One and the same sample provided the 9 T cell receptor beta chains below, sequenced in a study of blood T cells in healthy people across ages. Alongside a J-beta primer mix, a sample-barcoded 5' primer served in a second PCR lasting about 7 to 12 cycles. TCRdb reprocessed the 5' RACE reads via MiXCR and lists one record per CDR3 protein. The table records about 1.6 million distinct CDR3 sequences, about 35% of them present only once. The material sequenced was blood. These receptors all come from a young woman in good health.

The CDR3 sequence: CASSHTGSFGEQYF. The DNA of the CDR3 is TGTGCCAGCAGCCACACAGGGAGCTTCGGCGAGCAGTACTTC. J is TRBJ2-7 and V is TRBV2; maybe TRBD1 (6 bases). There are 14 residues in the CDR3. Per germline, CDR1 SNHLY and CDR2 FYNNEI. V was pared by 6 bases and J by 6 bases, with 18 bases between.

As to this clonotype: A much more abundant neighbour one base away suggests this may be a read error. This chain connects TRBV29-1 to TRBJ2-1, with 9 bases identical to TRBD1. V gave up 5 bases and J gave up 12 bases; unmatched junction bases: 14. The CDR3 spans 14 residues. Germline CDR1 and CDR2: SQVTM and ANQGSEA. The CDR3: CSVMGQGQGVGQFF. The DNA for the CDR3 is TGCAGCGTTATGGGACAGGGCCAGGGAGTAGGGCAGTTCTTC.

The V and J genes are TRBV11-2 and TRBJ2-1; 7 nucleotides align to TRBD1. Trimming took 1 base from V and 2 from J; bases not matched to a gene: 8. The germline V gene has CDR1 SGHAT and CDR2 FQNNGV. CDR3 size: 17 residues. In DNA, the CDR3 is TGTGCCAGCAGCTTAGGAGGACAGGTCAATACCTACAATGAGCAGTTCTTC. Translated, it gives CASSLGGQVNTYNEQFF.

This clonotype showed up many times. The chain's CDR3 is CASSLWGQDYEQYF. CDR3 in DNA: TGTGCCAGCTCTTTGTGGGGACAGGACTACGAGCAGTACTTC. The J gene is TRBJ2-7, the V gene TRBV28, with TRBD1 matching 8 bases. Looked up from germline, CDR1 is MDHEN and CDR2 is SYDVKM. V was pared by 8 bases and J by 3 bases, with 9 bases of the junction left unmatched. The length of the CDR3 is 14 residues.

The chain is built from TRBV3-1 and TRBJ2-1; 15 bases map to TRBD2. The length of the CDR3 is 21 residues. The germline V gene encodes CDR1 LGHDT and CDR2 YNNKEL (reference sequence). V lost 4 bases, J lost 4 bases, and 17 bases stayed unmatched. CDR3 sequence: CASSRETGTSGGPSRYNEQFF. In DNA form, the CDR3 reads TGTGCCAGCAGCCGCGAAACCGGGACTAGCGGGGGGCCCTCCCGATACAATGAGCAGTTCTTC.

The chain couples TRBV5-1 to TRBJ1-2; weak D call: TRBD1 (5 bases). This CDR3 has 15 amino acids. Between the trimmed V and J ends, which lost 1 base and 8 bases, there was a span of 18 bases. Germline assignment: CDR1 SGHRS and CDR2 YFSETQ. CDR3 nucleotides: TGCGCCAGCAGCTTGTTGGGACCGGGGTGGACCGGCTACACCTTC. Amino acids: CASSLLGPGWTGYTF.

This clonotype was detected ten times or more. V and J are TRBV15 and TRBJ2-1; 8 bases agree with TRBD2. This CDR3 comprises 15 residues. V lost 0 bases, J lost 4 bases, and 2 bases stayed unmatched. CDR1 LNHNV and CDR2 YYDKDF come from the germline V gene (reference sequence). CDR3 nucleotides: TGTGCCACCAGCAGAGACGCGGGAGGTTACAATGAGCAGTTCTTC. Its translation is CATSRDAGGYNEQFF.

This clonotype was found a few times. A much larger clone lies a single base off, so this may be a read error. The chain joins TRBV7-2 to TRBJ2-3, with D uncertain. From germline, CDR1 is SGHTA and CDR2 FQGNSA. The CDR3 runs 13 residues. The CDR3 reads CAGSSVSTDTQYF. As DNA, the CDR3 is TGTGCCGGCAGCTCCGTAAGCACAGATACGCAGTATTTT. Full variable domain (outside the CDR3, taken from reference TRBV7-2 and TRBJ2-3): GAGVSQSPSNKVTEKGKDVELRCDPISGHTALYWYRQSLGQGLEFLIYFQGNSAPDKSGLPSDRFSAERTGGSVSTLTIQRTQQEDSAVYLCAGSSVSTDTQYFGPGTRLTVL.

This chain joins TRBV5-5 and TRBJ2-1; a possible D gene is TRBD2 (7 bases). The J call may be faulty, since TRBJ2-7 better matches the DNA end. The CDR3 is made up of 15 amino acids. Germline CDR1 SGHKS, CDR2 YYEKEE (reference sequence). The CDR3, as DNA: TGTGCCAGCAGCCCGTCTCGGGACGGGGGGCGTGAGCAGTACTTC. Protein: CASSPSRDGGREQYF.